A single sample is the source of the 20 T cell receptor beta chains below, sequenced in a study of cytomegalovirus exposure and HLA in healthy donors. PCR was performed using 60 Vbeta and 13 Jbeta primers. The data were produced by immunoSEQ multiplex PCR, yet TCRdb's version contains in-frame clones alone and is incomplete. The sample includes fewer than 150,000 clones, 75% to 90% of them seen just once. What was sequenced was PBMCs. The receptors shown here come from a woman in her thirties in good health and CMV-seropositive.

V gene TRBV30 combines with J gene TRBJ2-1, with TRBD2 matching over 15 bases. Germline V gene sequence: CDR1 GTSNPN, CDR2 SVGIG (reference sequence). The CDR3 has 14 amino acids. V dropped 1 base and J dropped 14; count of bases not matched to a gene: 6. CDR3 bases: TGTGCCTGGAGTGGTGGGACTAGCGGGGGGAGGAAGTTCTTC. This encodes CAWSGGTSGGRKFF. The entire variable domain, with the rest obtained from reference TRBV30 and TRBJ2-1, is as follows: SQTIHQWPATLVQPVGSPLSLECTVEGTSNPNLYWYRQAAGRGLQLLFYSVGIGQISSEVPQNLSASRPQDRQFILSSKKLLLSDSGFYLCAWSGGTSGGRKFFGPGTRLTVL.

The DNA for the CDR3 is TGTGCCAGCAGTTCAGGGACAGTCACCTACGAGCAGTACTTC. It encodes CASSSGTVTYEQYF. This sequence joins TRBV6-6 and TRBJ2-7; the match to TRBD1 covers 7 bases. This CDR3 region has 14 residues. CDR1 is MNHNY and CDR2 is SVGAGI in the germline V gene (reference sequence). After removal of 4 bases from V and 2 bases from J, the junction contained 5 bases not matched to a gene.

The chain couples TRBV4-1 to TRBJ2-7, with D possibly TRBD1 on 6 matching bases. The CDR3 extends over 16 amino acids. In germline, CDR1 is MGHRA, CDR2 YSYEKL. Trimming removed 2 bases from V and 3 bases from J, with 17 bases in between. CDR3 amino acids: CASSQPTGTPLYEQYF. CDR3 bases: TGCGCCAGCAGCCAACCAACCGGGACACCTCTCTACGAGCAGTACTTC.

V gene TRBV7-3 combines with J gene TRBJ1-5; D is undetermined. V was shortened by 2 bases and J by 1 base, with 6 bases between the two germline ends. CDR1 is SGHTA and CDR2 is FQGTGA in the germline V gene. The CDR3 consists of 14 residues. This CDR3 reads CASSLRESNQPQHF. In DNA, the CDR3 is TGTGCCAGCAGCTTACGGGAGAGCAATCAGCCCCAGCATTTT.

V usage is TRBV30 and J usage is TRBJ2-1, with TRBD2 as a possible D gene (6 bases). The CDR3 contains 15 residues. V lost 2 bases, J lost 0 bases, and 11 bases lay in between. Germline V gives CDR1 GTSNPN, CDR2 SVGIG (reference sequence). CDR3 amino acids: CAWSYLGGSYNEQFF. CDR3 sequence (DNA): TGTGCCTGGAGTTACCTGGGGGGCTCCTACAATGAGCAGTTCTTC.

The rearrangement links TRBV7-6 to TRBJ1-1, with D unclear. This CDR3 has 13 amino acids. The V gene lost 1 base and the J gene lost 2 bases, with 5 bases spanning the gap. Germline assignment: CDR1 SGHVS and CDR2 FNYEAQ. CDR3 coding DNA: TGTGCCAGCAGCTTAGGAAGCAACACTGAAGCTTTCTTT. This gives the protein CASSLGSNTEAFF.

The J gene is TRBJ2-7, the V gene TRBV28; 9 bases align to TRBD1. There are 16 residues in the CDR3. J gave up 8 bases and V 5 bases, and 16 bases lay outside the gene matches. Germline lookup yields CDR1 MDHEN and CDR2 SYDVKM. The DNA for the CDR3 is TGTGCCAGCAGTCCGATGGGACAGGGATCTTCATTGAAGCAGTACTTC. Translated, it gives CASSPMGQGSSLKQYF. Using reference TRBV28 and TRBJ2-7 for the parts outside the CDR3, the full variable domain is DVKVTQSSRYLVKRTGEKVFLECVQDMDHENMFWYRQDPGLGLRLIYFSYDVKMKEKGDIPEGYSVSREKKERFSLILESASTNQTSMYLCASSPMGQGSSLKQYFGPGTRLTVT.

This clone came up once. The genes are TRBV28 and TRBJ2-2; tentatively, D is TRBD1 (6 bases). The V gene's germline CDR1 is MDHEN and CDR2 SYDVKM. V lost 5 bases and J lost 4, with 8 bases in between. This CDR3 is built from 13 residues. The CDR3 here is CASSGQSTGELFF. The DNA for the CDR3 is TGTGCCAGCAGTGGACAGTCCACCGGGGAGCTGTTTTTT.

The V call is TRBV19, the J call TRBJ2-7; D remains ambiguous. Germline lookup yields CDR1 LNHDA and CDR2 SQIVND (reference sequence). The V end was cut by 10 bases, the J end by 4 bases, with 11 bases between. This CDR3 contains 11 residues. CDR3 amino acids: CATSSRYEQYF. The CDR3, as DNA: TGTGCCACCTCATCCAGATACGAGCAGTACTTC.

This clone is a singleton in its sample. The chain employs TRBV9 and TRBJ2-4; a possible D gene is TRBD2 (6 bases). Looked up from germline, CDR1 is SGDLS and CDR2 is YYNGEE. V lost 0 bases and J 8 bases, leaving 15 bases between the germline ends. CDR3 length equals 15 residues. CDR3 nucleotide sequence: TGTGCCAGCAGCGTAGACGGCCTCCCGGGGGACATTCAGTACTTC. Encoded protein: CASSVDGLPGDIQYF.

The V gene is TRBV18, the J gene TRBJ1-6, with 7 bases aligning to TRBD1. Unmatched junction bases numbered 8, after V lost 3 bases and J lost 9 bases. The CDR3 is made up of 15 amino acids. The germline V gene encodes CDR1 KGHSH and CDR2 LQKENI. The chain's CDR3 is CASSPSGGIISPLHF. DNA for the CDR3: TGTGCCAGCTCACCCTCAGGGGGGATTATTTCACCCCTCCACTTT.

The rearrangement uses TRBV2 and TRBJ1-1, with D uncertain. The length of the CDR3 is 14 residues. Germline assignment: CDR1 SNHLY and CDR2 FYNNEI. Trimming shortened V by 6 bases and J by 0 bases, and 11 bases separated the two germline ends. This chain's CDR3 is CASSLSGMNTEAFF. CDR3 nucleotide sequence: TGTGCCAGCAGCCTCAGTGGCATGAACACTGAAGCTTTCTTT.

V usage is TRBV30 and J usage is TRBJ1-3, with 12 bases that match TRBD1. The CDR3 is 14 amino acids. V shed 2 bases and J 8 bases; nucleotides not matched to a gene: 4. Germline V lookup: CDR1 GTSNPN, CDR2 SVGIG (reference sequence). The CDR3 DNA reads TGTGCCTGGAGTAAGGGACAGGGGGCAGACACCATATATTTT. Protein: CAWSKGQGADTIYF.

The CDR3 protein is CASSLSESYEQYF. The CDR3 DNA reads TGTGCCAGCAGCTTGTCGGAGTCCTACGAGCAGTACTTC. This chain links TRBV13 with TRBJ2-7; D unresolved. V was clipped by 3 bases and J by 1 base, with 7 bases between them. The CDR3 has 13 residues. CDR1 PRHDT and CDR2 FYEKMQ come from the germline V gene (reference sequence).

V and J are TRBV30 and TRBJ2-7, with 11 bases lining up with TRBD2. After removal of 1 base from V and 3 bases from J, the junction contained 2 bases not matched to a gene. The CDR3 is made up of 14 amino acids. Germline CDR1 is GTSNPN and CDR2 is SVGIG (reference sequence). CDR3: CAWSGSGGGYEQYF. As DNA, the CDR3 is TGTGCCTGGAGTGGTAGCGGGGGGGGCTACGAGCAGTACTTC.

The chain combines TRBV5-1 with TRBJ1-1; TRBD1 agrees at 10 bases. The germline CDR1 and CDR2 sequences are SGHRS and YFSETQ. Unmatched junction bases numbered 4, after V lost 4 bases and J lost 4 bases. The CDR3 runs 14 residues. Here the CDR3 reads CASSPDRGGTEAFF. The DNA for the CDR3 is TGCGCCAGCAGCCCGGACAGGGGGGGCACTGAAGCTTTCTTT.

The chain couples TRBV7-3 to TRBJ1-6; 11 bases fit TRBD1. The germline V gene encodes CDR1 SGHTA and CDR2 FQGTGA. With V trimmed by 4 bases and J by 3 bases, 5 bases remained unmatched. CDR3 length equals 17 residues. The CDR3 sequence: CASSSLDRGLYNSPLHF. The CDR3 DNA reads TGTGCCAGCAGCTCCTTGGACAGGGGGCTCTATAATTCACCCCTCCACTTT.

The chain employs TRBV6-6 and TRBJ2-7, with 9 bases lining up with TRBD2. CDR1 is MNHNY and CDR2 is SVGAGI in the germline V gene (reference sequence). J was trimmed by 2 bases and V by 2 bases; bases with no gene match: 1. CDR3 length: 14 amino acids. The CDR3 sequence is CASSYAGGPYEQYF. The CDR3 nucleotides are TGTGCCAGCAGTTACGCGGGAGGGCCCTACGAGCAGTACTTC.

The CDR3 DNA sequence: TGTGCCAGCAGTCCGTTTAGCAATCAGCCCCAGCATTTT. It yields the protein CASSPFSNQPQHF. This chain links TRBV6-5 with TRBJ1-5; no reliable D call. There are 13 residues in the CDR3. CDR1 is MNHEY and CDR2 is SVGAGI in the germline V gene. V was trimmed by 5 bases and J by 0 bases, leaving 5 bases between them.

J is TRBJ1-6 and V is TRBV2; TRBD1 matches at 10 bases. The V and J ends lost 4 bases and 7 bases, in that order; junction bases with no gene match: 1. The length of the CDR3 is 14 residues. The V gene's germline CDR1 is SNHLY and CDR2 FYNNEI. In DNA, the CDR3 is TGTGCCAGCAGTGGGACAGGGGGGAATTCACCCCTCCACTTT. Translating gives CASSGTGGNSPLHF.